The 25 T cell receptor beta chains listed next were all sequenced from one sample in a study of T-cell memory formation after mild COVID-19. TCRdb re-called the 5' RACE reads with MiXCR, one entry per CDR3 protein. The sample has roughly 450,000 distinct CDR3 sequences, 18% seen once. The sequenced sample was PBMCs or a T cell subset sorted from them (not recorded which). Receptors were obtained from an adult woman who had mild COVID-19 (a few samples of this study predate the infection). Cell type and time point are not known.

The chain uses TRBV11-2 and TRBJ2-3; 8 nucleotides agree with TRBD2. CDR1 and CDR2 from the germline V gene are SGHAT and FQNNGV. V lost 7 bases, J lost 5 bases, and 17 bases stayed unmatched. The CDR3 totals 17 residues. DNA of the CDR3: TGTGCCAGCATCTCGCTCGGTTTGGGGACTAGGGGAGATACGCAGTATTTT. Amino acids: CASISLGLGTRGDTQYF.

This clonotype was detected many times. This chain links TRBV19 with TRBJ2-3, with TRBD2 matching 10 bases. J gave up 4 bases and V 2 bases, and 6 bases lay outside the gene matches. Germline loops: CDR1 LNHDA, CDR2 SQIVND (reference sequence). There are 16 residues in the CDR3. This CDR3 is CASSILAGEGADTQYF. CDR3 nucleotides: TGTGCCAGTAGTATACTAGCGGGAGAGGGGGCAGATACGCAGTATTTT.

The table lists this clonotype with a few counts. CDR3 nucleotide sequence: TGTGCCAGCAGCTTAGCGCCTTGGGGGACTAGTCACCACGAGCAGTACTTC. Amino acids: CASSLAPWGTSHHEQYF. This chain uses TRBV7-9 with TRBJ2-7; TRBD2 agrees at 8 bases. CDR1 is SEHNR, CDR2 FQNEAQ, per germline (reference sequence). J gave up 5 bases and V 0 bases, and 12 bases lay outside the gene matches. The CDR3 has 17 residues.

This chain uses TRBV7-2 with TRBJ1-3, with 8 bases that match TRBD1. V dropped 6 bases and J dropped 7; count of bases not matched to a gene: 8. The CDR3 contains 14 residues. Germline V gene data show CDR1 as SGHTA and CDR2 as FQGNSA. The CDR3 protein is CASRSDRGVNTIYF. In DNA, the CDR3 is TGTGCCAGCAGAAGCGACAGGGGAGTTAACACCATATATTTT.

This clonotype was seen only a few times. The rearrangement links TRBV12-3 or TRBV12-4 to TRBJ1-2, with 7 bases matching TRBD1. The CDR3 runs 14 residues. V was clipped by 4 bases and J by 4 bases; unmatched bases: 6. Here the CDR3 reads CASSSLTGLYGYTF. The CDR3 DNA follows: TGTGCCAGCAGTTCTTTGACAGGGCTCTATGGCTACACCTTC.

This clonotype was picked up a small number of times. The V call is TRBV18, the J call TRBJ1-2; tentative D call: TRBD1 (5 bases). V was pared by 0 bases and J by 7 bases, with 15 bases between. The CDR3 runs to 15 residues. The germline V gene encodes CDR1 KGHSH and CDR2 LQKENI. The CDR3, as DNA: TGTGCCAGCTCACCACCGCGGGGCGAGATCTTTGGCTACACCTTC. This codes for CASSPPRGEIFGYTF.

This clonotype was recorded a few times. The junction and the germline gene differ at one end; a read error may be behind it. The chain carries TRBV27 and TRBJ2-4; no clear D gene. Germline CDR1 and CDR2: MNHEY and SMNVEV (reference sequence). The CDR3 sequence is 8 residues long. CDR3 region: CASSSPGF. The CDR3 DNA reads TGTGCCAGCAGCTCCCCTGGCTTC.

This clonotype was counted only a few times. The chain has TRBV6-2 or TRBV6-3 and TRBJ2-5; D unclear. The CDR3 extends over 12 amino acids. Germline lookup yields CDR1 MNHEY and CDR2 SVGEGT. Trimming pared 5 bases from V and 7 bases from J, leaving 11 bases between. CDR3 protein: CASSHDLGTQYF. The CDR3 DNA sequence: TGTGCCAGCAGTCACGACTTGGGGACCCAGTACTTC.

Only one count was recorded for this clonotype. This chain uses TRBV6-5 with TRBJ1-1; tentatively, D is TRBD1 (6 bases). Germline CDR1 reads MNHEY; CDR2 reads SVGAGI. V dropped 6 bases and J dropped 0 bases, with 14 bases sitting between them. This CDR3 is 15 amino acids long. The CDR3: CASSRDKRMNTEAFF. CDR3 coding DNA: TGTGCCAGCAGCCGGGACAAGAGAATGAACACTGAAGCTTTCTTT.

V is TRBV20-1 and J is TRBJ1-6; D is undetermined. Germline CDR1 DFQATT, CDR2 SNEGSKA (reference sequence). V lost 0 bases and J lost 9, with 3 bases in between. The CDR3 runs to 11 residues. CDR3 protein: CSAREGSPLHF. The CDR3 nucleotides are TGCAGTGCTAGAGAGGGTTCACCCCTCCACTTT.

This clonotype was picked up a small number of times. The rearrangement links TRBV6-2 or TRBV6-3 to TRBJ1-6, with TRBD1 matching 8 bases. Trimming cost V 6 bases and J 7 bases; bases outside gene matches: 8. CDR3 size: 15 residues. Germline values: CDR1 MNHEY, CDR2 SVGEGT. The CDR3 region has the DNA TGTGCCAGCAGCTCCTTTACAGGGGGGAATTCACCCCTCCACTTT. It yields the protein CASSSFTGGNSPLHF.

CDR3 coding DNA: TGTGCCAGCAGCATGGGAGGGGACTCCTATGGCTACACCTTC. Translated, it gives CASSMGGDSYGYTF. The chain uses TRBV7-8 and TRBJ1-2; the D gene is possibly TRBD1 (5 bases). The CDR3 extends over 14 amino acids. Between the trimmed V and J ends, which lost 5 bases and 4 bases, there was a span of 14 bases. From germline, CDR1 is SGHVS and CDR2 FQNEAQ.

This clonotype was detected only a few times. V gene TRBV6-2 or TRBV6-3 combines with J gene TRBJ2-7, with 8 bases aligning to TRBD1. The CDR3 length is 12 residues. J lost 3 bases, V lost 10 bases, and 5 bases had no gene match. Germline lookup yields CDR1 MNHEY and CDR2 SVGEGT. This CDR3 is CATGQVFYEQYF. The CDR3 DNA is TGTGCCACGGGACAGGTCTTCTACGAGCAGTACTTC.

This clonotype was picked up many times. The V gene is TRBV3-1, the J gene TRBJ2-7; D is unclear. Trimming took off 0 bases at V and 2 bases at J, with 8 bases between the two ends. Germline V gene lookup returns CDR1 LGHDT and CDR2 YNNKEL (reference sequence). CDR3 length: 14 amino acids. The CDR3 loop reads CASSQDEGTYEQYF. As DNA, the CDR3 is TGTGCCAGCAGCCAAGATGAAGGGACCTACGAGCAGTACTTC.

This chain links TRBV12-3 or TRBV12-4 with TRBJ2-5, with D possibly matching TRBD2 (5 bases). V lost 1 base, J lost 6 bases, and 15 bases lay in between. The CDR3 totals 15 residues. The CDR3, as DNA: TGTGCCAGCAGTTTAGGGATCGAGGGTGGGAAGACCCAGTACTTC. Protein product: CASSLGIEGGKTQYF.

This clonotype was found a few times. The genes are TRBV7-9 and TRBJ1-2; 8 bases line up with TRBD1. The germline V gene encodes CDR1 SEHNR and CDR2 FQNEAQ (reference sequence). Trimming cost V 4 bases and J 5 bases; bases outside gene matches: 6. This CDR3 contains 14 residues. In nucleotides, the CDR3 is TGTGCCAGCAGCTCGAGGACAGGGACATATGGCTACACCTTC. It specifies CASSSRTGTYGYTF.

CDR3: CASSPRQGETEAFF. The CDR3 region has the DNA TGTGCCAGCAGTCCCCGACAGGGAGAGACTGAAGCTTTCTTT. The genes are TRBV12-3 or TRBV12-4 and TRBJ1-1; 7 nucleotides line up with TRBD1. The CDR3 sequence is 14 residues long. The trim removed 5 bases at V and 5 bases at J, leaving 8 bases unmatched.

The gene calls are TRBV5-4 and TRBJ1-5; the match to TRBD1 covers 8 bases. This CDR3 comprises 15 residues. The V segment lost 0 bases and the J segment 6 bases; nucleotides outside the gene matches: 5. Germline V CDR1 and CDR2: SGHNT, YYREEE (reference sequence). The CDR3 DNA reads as TGTGCCAGCAGCTTGGGGACAGGGAACGCTCAGCCCCAGCATTTT. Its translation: CASSLGTGNAQPQHF.

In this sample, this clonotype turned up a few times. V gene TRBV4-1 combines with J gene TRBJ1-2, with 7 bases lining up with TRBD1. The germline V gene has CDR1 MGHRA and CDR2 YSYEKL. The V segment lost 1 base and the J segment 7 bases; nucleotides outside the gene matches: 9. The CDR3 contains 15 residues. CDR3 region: CASSQGERGLGGYTF. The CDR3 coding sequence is TGCGCCAGCAGCCAAGGGGAAAGGGGGCTAGGTGGCTACACCTTC.

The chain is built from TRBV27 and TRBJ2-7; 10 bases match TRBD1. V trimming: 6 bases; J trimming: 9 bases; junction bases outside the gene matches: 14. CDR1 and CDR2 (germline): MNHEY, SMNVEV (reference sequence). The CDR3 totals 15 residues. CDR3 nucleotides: TGTGCCAGCAGCTCCATAATGTCCCGGGACAGGGGGCAGTACTTC. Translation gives CASSSIMSRDRGQYF.

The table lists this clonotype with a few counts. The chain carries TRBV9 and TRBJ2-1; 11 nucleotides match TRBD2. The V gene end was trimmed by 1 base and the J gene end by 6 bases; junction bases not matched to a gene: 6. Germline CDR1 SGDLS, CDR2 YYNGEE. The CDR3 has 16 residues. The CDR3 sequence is CASSVPSSGGINEQFF. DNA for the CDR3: TGTGCCAGCAGCGTACCATCTAGCGGGGGGATCAATGAGCAGTTCTTC. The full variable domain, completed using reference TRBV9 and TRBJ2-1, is DSGVTQTPKHLITATGQRVTLRCSPRSGDLSVYWYQQSLDQGLQFLIQYYNGEERAKGNILERFSAQQFPDLHSELNLSSLELGDSALYFCASSVPSSGGINEQFFGPGTRLTVL.

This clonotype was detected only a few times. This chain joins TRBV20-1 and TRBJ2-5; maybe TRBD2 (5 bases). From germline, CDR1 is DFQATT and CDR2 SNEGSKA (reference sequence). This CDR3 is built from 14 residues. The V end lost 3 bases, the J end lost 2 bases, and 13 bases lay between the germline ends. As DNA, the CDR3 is TGCAGTGCTAGGGAGGCACGAATTCAAGAGACCCAGTACTTC. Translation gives CSAREARIQETQYF.

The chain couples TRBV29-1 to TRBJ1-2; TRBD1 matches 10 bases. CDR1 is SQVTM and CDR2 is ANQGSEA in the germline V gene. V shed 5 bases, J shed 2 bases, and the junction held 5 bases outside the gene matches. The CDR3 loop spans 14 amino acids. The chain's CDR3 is CSVPRTGGNYGYTF. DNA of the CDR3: TGCAGCGTTCCTCGGACAGGGGGGAACTATGGCTACACCTTC.

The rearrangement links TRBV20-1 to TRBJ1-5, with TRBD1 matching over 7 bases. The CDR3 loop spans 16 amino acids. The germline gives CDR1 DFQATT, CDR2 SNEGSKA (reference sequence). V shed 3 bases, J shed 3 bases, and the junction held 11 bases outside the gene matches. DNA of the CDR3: TGCAGTGCTAGGAACCAGGGGGTTGGTAACAATCAGCCCCAGCATTTT. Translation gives CSARNQGVGNNQPQHF.

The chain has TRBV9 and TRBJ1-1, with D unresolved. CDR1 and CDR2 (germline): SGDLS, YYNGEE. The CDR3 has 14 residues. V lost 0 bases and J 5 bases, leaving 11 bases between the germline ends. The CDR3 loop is CASSVDGMGTEAFF. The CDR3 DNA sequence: TGTGCCAGCAGCGTAGATGGGATGGGGACTGAAGCTTTCTTT.